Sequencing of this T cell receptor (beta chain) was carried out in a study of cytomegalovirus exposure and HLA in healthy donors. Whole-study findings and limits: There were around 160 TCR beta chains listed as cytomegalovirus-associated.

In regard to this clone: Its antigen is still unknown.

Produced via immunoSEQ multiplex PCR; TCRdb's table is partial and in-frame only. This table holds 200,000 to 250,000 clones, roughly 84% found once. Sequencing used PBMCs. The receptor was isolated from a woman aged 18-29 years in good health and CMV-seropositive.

The CDR3 nucleotides are TGTGCCAGCAGAACGACTAGCGGGCCCAGCTCCTACGAGCAGTACTTC. Its translation: CASRTTSGPSSYEQYF. This chain connects TRBV6-4 to TRBJ2-7; 10 bases are a match to TRBD2. This CDR3 is built from 16 residues. Losses at the gene ends were 6 bases for V and 0 bases for J; bases not matched to a gene: 8. CDR1 and CDR2 from the germline V gene are MRHNA and SNTAGT.